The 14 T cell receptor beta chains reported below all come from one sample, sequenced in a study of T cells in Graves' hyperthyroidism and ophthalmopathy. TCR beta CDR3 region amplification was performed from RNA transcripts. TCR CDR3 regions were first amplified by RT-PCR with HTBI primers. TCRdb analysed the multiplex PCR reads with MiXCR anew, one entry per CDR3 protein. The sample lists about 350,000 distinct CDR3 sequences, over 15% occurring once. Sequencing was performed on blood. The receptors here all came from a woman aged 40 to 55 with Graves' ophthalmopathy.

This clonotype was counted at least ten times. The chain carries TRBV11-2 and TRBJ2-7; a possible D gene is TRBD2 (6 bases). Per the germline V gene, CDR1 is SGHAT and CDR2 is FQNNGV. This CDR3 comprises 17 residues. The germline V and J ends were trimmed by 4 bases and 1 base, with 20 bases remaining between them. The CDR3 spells CASSSRVGGKSSYEQYF. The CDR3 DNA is TGTGCCAGCAGCTCGCGGGTCGGAGGGAAATCATCCTACGAGCAGTACTTC. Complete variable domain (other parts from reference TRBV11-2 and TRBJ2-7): EAGVAQSPRYKIIEKRQSVAFWCNPISGHATLYWYQQILGQGPKLLIQFQNNGVVDDSQLPKDRFSAERLKGVDSTLKIQPAKLEDSAVYLCASSSRVGGKSSYEQYFGPGTRLTVT.

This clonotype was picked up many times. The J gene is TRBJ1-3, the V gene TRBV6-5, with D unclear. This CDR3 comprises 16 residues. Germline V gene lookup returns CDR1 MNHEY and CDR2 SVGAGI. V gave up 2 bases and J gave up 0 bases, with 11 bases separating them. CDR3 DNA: TGTGCCAGCAGTTACGGACCTCCAATCTCTGGAAACACCATATATTTT. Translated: CASSYGPPISGNTIYF.

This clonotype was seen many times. Here the CDR3 reads CASSTGLYGYTF. Written as DNA, the CDR3 is TGTGCCAGCAGTACCGGGCTCTATGGCTACACCTTC. The chain joins TRBV12-3 or TRBV12-4 to TRBJ1-2; no clear D gene. CDR3 length: 12 amino acids. V gave up 5 bases and J gave up 4 bases, with 8 bases separating them.

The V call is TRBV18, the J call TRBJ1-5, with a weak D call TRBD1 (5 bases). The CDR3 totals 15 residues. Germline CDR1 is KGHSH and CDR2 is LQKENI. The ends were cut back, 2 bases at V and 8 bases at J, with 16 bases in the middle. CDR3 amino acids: CASSPINGGDKPQHF. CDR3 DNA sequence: TGTGCCAGCTCACCAATAAACGGGGGAGATAAGCCCCAGCATTTT.

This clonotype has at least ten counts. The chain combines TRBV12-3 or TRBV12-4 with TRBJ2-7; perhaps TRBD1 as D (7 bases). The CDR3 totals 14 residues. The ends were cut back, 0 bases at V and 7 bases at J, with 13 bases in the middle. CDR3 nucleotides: TGTGCCAGCAGTTTAGCAGGGGGCGCGGGGGAGCAGTACTTC. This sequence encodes CASSLAGGAGEQYF.

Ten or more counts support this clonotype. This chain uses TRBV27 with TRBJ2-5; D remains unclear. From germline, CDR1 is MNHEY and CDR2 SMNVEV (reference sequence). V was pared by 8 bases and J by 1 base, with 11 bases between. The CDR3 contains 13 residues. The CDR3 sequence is CASGPGFQETQYF. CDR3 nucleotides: TGTGCCAGCGGTCCTGGGTTCCAAGAGACCCAGTACTTC.

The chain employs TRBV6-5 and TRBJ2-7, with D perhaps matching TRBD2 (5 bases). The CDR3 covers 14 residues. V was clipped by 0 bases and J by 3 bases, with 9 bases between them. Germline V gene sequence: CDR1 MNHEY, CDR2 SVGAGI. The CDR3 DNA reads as TGTGCCAGCAGTTACTCGAGGGCAGACTACGAGCAGTACTTC. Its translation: CASSYSRADYEQYF.

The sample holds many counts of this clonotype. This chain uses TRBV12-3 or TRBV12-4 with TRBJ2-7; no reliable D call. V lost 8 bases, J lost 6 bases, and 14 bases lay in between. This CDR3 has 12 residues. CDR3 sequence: CASSPYTCEQYF. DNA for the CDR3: TGTGCCAGCTCCCCGTATACCTGCGAGCAGTACTTC.

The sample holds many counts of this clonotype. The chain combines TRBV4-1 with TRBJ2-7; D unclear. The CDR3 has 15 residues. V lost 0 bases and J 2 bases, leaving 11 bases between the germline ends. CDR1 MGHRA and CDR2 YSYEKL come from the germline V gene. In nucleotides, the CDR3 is TGCGCCAGCAGCCAAGATCTTTCGCGAACCTACGAGCAGTACTTC. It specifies CASSQDLSRTYEQYF.

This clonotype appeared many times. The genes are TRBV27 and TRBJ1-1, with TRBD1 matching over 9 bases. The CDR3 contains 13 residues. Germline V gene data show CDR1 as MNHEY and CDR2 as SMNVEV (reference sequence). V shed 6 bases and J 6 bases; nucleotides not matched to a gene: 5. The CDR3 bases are TGTGCCAGCAGCCACAGGGGGCAGGCTGAAGCTTTCTTT. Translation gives CASSHRGQAEAFF.

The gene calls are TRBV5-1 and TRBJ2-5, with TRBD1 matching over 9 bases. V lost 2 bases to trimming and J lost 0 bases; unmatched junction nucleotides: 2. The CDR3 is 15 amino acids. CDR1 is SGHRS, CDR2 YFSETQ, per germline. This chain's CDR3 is CASSLQGADQETQYF. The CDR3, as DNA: TGCGCCAGCAGCTTACAGGGGGCTGACCAAGAGACCCAGTACTTC. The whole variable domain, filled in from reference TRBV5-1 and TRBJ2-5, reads KAGVTQTPRYLIKTRGQQVTLSCSPISGHRSVSWYQQTPGQGLQFLFEYFSETQRNKGNFPGRFSGRQFSNSRSEMNVSTLELGDSALYLCASSLQGADQETQYFGPGTRLLVL.

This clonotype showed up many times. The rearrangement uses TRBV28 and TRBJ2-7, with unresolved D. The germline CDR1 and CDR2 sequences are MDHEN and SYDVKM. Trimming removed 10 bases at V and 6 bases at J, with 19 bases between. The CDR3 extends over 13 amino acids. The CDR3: CATAPPTRTEQYF. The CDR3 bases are TGTGCCACCGCACCTCCGACACGGACCGAGCAGTACTTC.

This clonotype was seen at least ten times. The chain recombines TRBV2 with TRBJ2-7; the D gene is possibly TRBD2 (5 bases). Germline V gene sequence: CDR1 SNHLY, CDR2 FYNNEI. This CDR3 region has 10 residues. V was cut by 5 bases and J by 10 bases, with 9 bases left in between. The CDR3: CASSQRSQYF. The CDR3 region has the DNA TGTGCCAGCAGTCAGCGGTCCCAGTACTTC.

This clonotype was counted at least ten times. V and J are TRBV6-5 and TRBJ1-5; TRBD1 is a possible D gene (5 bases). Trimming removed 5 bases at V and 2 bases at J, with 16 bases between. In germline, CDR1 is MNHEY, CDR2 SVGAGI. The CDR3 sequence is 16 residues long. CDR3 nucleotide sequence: TGTGCCAGCAGTCGTAGGGGCAGCTTAGGCAATCAGCCCCAGCATTTT. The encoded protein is CASSRRGSLGNQPQHF.